This TCR beta chain derives from a study of T cell responses to AZD1222 COVID-19 vaccine. Overall study results and limits: White British people made up most donors, females outnumbered males, and clonal diversity was possibly underestimated. Within unmutated variant regions lay the reported targets of nearly half of spike-specific TCRs.

Here immunoSEQ multiplex PCR was the method, and the copy in TCRdb shows in-frame clones only, minus some. The table has approximately 96,000 clones, about 89% seen once. To note about this clone: Its specificity is not known.

This CDR3 has 14 residues. Germline CDR1 and CDR2: MNHEY and SVGAGI. V shed 8 bases and J 0 bases; nucleotides not matched to a gene: 4. The source is an adult who received the AZD1222 COVID-19 vaccine. This sequence joins TRBV6-5 and TRBJ2-7; 10 bases are shared with TRBD1. Source: peripheral blood, taken 28 days after the second AZD1222 dose. CDR3: CASRGQGNSYEQYF. The CDR3 coding sequence is TGTGCCAGCCGGGGACAGGGGAACTCCTACGAGCAGTACTTC.